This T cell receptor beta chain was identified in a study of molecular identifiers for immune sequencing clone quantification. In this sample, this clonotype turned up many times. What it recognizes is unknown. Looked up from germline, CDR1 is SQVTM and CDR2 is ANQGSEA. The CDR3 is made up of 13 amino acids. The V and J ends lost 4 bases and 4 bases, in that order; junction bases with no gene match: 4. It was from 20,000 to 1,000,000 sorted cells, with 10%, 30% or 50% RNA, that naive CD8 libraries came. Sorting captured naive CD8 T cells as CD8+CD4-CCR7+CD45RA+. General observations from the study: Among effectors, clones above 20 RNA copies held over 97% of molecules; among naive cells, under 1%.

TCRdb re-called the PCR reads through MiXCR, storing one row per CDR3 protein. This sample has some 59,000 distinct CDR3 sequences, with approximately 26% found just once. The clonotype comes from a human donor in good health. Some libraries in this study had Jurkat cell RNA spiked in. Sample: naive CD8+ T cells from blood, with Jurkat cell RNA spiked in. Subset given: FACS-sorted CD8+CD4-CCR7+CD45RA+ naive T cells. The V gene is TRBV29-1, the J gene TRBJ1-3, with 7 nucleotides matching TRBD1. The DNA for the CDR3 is TGCAGCGTTGCAACAGGGGACGGAAACACCATATATTTT. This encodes CSVATGDGNTIYF.